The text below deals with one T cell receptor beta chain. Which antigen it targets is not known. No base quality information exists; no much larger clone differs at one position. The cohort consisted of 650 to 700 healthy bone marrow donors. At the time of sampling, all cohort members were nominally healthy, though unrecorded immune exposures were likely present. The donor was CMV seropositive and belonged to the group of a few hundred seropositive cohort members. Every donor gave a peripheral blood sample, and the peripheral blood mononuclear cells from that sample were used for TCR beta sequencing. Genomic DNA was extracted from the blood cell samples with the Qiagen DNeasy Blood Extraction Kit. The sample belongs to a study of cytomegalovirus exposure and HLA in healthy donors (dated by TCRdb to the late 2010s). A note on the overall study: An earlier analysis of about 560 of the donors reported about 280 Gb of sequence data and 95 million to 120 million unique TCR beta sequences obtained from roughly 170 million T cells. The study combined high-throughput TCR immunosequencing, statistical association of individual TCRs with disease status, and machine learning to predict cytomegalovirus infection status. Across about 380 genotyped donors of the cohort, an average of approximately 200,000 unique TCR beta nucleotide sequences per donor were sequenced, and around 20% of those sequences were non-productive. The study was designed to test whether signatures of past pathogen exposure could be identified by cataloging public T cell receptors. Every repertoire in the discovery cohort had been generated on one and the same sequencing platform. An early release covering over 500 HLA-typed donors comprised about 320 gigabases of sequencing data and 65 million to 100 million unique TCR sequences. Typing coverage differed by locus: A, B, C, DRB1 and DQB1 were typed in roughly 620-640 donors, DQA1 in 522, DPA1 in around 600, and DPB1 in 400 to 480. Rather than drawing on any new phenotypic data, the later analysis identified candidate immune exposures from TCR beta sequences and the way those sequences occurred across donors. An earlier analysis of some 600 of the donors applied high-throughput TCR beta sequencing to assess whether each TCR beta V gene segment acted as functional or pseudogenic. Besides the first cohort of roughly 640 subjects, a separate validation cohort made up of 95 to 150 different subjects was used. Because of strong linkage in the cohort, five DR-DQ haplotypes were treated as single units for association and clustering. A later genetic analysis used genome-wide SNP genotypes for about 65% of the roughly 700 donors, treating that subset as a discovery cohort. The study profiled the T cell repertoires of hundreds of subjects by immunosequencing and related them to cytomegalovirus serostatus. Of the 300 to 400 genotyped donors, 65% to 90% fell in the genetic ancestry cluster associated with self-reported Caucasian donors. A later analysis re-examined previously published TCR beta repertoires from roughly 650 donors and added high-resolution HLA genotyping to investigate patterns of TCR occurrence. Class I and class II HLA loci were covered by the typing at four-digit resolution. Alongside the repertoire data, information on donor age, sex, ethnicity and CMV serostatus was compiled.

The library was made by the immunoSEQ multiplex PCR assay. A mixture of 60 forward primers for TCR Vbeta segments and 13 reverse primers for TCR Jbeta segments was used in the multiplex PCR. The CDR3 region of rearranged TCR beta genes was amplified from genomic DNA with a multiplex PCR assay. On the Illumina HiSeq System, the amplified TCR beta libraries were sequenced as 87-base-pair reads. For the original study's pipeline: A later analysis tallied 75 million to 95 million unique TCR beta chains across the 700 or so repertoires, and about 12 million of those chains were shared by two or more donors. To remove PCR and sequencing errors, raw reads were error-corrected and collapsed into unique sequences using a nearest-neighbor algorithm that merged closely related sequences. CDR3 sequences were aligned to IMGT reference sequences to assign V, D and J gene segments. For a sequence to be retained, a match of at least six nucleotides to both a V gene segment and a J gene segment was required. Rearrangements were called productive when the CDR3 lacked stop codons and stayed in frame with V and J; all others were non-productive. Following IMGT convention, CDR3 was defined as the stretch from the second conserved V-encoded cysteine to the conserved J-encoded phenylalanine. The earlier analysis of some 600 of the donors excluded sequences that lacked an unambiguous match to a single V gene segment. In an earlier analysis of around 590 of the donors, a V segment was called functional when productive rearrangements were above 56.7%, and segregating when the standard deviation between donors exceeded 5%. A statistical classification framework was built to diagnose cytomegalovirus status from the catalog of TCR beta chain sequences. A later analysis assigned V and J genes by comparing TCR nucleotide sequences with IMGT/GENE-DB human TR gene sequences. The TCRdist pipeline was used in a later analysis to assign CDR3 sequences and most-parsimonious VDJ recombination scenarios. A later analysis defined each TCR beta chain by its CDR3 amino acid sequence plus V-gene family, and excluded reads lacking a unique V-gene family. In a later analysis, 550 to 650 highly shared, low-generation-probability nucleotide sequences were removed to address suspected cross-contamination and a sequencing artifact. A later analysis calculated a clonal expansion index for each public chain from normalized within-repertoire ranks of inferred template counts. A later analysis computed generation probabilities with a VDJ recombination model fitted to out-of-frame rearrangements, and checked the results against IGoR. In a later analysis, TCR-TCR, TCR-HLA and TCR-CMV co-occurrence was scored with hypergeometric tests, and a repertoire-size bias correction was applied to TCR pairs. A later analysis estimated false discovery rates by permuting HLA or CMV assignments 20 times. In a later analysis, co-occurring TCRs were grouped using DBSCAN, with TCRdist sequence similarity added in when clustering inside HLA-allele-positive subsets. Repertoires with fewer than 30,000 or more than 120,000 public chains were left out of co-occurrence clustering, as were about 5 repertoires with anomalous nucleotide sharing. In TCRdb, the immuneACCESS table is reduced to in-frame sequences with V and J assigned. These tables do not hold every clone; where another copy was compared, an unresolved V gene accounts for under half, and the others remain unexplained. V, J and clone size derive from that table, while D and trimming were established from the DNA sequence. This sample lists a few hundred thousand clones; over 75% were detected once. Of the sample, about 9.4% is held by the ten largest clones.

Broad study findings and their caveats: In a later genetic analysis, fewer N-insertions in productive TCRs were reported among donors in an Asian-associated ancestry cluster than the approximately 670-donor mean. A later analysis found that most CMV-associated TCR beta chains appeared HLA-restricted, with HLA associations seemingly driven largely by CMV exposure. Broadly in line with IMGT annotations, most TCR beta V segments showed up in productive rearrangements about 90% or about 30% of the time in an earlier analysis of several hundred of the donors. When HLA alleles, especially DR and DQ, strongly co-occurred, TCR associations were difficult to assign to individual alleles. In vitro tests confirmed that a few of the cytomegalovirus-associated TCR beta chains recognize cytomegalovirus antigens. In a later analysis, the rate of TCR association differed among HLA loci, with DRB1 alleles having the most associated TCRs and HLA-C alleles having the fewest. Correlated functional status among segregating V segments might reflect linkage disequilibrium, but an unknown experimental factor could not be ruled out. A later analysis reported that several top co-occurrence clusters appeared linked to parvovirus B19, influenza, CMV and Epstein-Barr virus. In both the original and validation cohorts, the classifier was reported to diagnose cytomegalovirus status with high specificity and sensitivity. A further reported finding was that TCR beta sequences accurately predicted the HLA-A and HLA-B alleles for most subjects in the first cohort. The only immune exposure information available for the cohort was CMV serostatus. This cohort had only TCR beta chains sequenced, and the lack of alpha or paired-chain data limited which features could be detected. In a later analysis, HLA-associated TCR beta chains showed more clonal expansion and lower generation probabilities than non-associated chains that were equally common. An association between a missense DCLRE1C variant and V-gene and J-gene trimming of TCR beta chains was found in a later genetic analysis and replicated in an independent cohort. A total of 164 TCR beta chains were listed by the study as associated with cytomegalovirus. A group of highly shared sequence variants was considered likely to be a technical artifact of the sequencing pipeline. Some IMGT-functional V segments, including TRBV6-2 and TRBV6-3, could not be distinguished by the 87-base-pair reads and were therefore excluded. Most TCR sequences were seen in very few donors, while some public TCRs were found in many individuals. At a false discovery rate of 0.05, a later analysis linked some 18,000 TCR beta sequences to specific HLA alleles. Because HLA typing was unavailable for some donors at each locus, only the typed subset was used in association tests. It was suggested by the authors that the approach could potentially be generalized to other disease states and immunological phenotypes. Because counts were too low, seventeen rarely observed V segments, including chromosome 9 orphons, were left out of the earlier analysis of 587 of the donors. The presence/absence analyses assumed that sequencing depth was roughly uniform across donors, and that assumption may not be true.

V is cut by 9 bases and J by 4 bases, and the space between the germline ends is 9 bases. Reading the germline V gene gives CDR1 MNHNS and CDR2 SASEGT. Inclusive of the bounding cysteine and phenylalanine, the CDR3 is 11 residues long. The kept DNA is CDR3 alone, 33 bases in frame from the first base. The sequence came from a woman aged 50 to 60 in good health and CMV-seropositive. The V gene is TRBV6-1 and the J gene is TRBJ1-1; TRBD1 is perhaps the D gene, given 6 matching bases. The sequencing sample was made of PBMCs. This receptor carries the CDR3 CASRGGTEAFF. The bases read TGTGCCAGTAGAGGGGGCACTGAAGCTTTCTTT.